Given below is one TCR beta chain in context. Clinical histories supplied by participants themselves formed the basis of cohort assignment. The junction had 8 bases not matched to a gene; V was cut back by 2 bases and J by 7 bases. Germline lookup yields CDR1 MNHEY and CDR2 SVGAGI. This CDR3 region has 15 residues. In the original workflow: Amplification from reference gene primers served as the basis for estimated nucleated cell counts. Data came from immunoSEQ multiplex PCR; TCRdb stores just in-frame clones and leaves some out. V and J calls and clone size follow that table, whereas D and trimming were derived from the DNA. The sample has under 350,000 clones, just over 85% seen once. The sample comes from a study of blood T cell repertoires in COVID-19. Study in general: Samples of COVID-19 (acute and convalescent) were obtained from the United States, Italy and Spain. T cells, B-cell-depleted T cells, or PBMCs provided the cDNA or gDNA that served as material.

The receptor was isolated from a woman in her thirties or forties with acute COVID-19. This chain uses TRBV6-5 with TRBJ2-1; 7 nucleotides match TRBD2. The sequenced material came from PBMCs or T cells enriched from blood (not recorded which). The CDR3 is CASSYEASGVNEQFF. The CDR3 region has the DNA TGTGCCAGCAGTTACGAGGCTAGCGGAGTAAATGAGCAGTTCTTC.